The source of this T cell receptor (beta chain) is a study of blood T cell repertoires in COVID-19. This clone was counted a single time. The CDR3 is 19 residues long. With 5 bases clipped from V and 2 bases from J, the junction kept 14 bases outside the gene matches. Germline V gives CDR1 PRHDT, CDR2 FYEKMQ (reference sequence). Generated by immunoSEQ multiplex PCR, the TCRdb table keeps only in-frame clones and is missing some. The table has 270,000 or so clones, approximately 90% seen once. Sequencing was carried out using peripheral blood. The TCR sequence derives from a man aged 40-55 years with acute or convalescent COVID-19. V usage is TRBV13 and J usage is TRBJ2-3; TRBD2 agrees at 12 bases. The CDR3 loop is CASSTGLAGSLPSTDTQYF. The CDR3 DNA is TGTGCCAGCAGCACCGGACTAGCGGGGTCACTCCCCTCCACAGATACGCAGTATTTT.